This T cell receptor (beta chain) comes out of a study of molecular identifiers for immune sequencing clone quantification. Study observations and caveats: In naive cells, clones above 20 RNA copies held under 1% of molecules, whereas in effector cells they held over 98%. Amid one million naive cells, spiked Jurkat TCR RNA from one cell was reportedly still detectable.

Preparation of the bulk TCR libraries relied on previously described methods and listed TCR primers. TCRdb fed the PCR reads into MiXCR, producing one record per CDR3 protein. The table records 85,000 to 90,000 distinct CDR3 sequences, around 25% of them present only once. This clonotype was seen repeatedly, ten times or more. Its antigen remains unidentified. Source material for naive CD8 libraries was roughly 20,000 to 1,100,000 sorted cells, with 10%, 30% or 50% RNA. V lost 0 bases, J lost 0 bases, and 12 bases lay in between. The length of the CDR3 is 17 residues. The V gene's germline CDR1 is LGHNA and CDR2 YSLEER.

The origin of this receptor is a human donor in good health. Some libraries in this study had Jurkat cell RNA spiked in. V gene TRBV4-3 combines with J gene TRBJ2-4, with D perhaps being TRBD1 or TRBD2 (5 bases each). The source material was naive CD8+ T cells from blood, with Jurkat cell RNA spiked in. As for subset: FACS-sorted CD8+CD4-CCR7+CD45RA+ naive T cells. CDR3 sequence: CASSQDRGPLAKNIQYF. The CDR3 bases are TGCGCCAGCAGCCAAGATAGGGGACCACTAGCCAAAAACATTCAGTACTTC.